The 5 T cell receptor beta chains reported below all come from one sample, sequenced in a study of beta chain features in type 1 diabetes. General study findings and limits: When Type 1 diabetes patients were examined, their TCRB CDR3s proved moderately but significantly shorter in all four CD4+ subsets.

Every bit of the isolated RNA underwent reverse transcription, so sequencing read expressed TCRB transcripts. The assay was immunoSEQ multiplex PCR, and TCRdb's table has in-frame clones only and misses some. This table holds about 340,000 clones, about 14% found once. Their antigens remain unidentified. The sample taken for sequencing was naive CD4+ T cells from blood. These receptors came from a woman in her late teens or twenties with type 1 diabetes.

This clone was recorded only once. The rearrangement joins TRBV27 to TRBJ1-2; perhaps TRBD1 as D (6 bases). Trimming pared 3 bases from V and 1 base from J, leaving 9 bases between. Looked up from germline, CDR1 is MNHEY and CDR2 is SMNVEV (reference sequence). The CDR3 extends over 14 amino acids. CDR3 sequence (DNA): TGTGCCAGCAGTTTGAAGGACAGTAACTATGGCTACACCTTC. Translating gives CASSLKDSNYGYTF.

The chain uses TRBV15 and TRBJ1-1; 8 nucleotides line up with TRBD1. The germline gives CDR1 LNHNV, CDR2 YYDKDF (reference sequence). The V gene end was trimmed by 3 bases and the J gene end by 4 bases; junction bases not matched to a gene: 4. CDR3 length: 14 amino acids. For the CDR3, the DNA is TGTGCCACCAGCAGCCGGACAGGGTCCACTGAAGCTTTCTTT. It yields the protein CATSSRTGSTEAFF.

The chain couples TRBV27 to TRBJ1-1; D is possibly TRBD1 (6 bases). V was cut by 3 bases and J by 0 bases, with 11 bases left in between. The CDR3 consists of 15 residues. Germline CDR1 is MNHEY and CDR2 is SMNVEV (reference sequence). The CDR3 region is CASSFSGVVNTEAFF. CDR3 bases: TGTGCCAGCAGTTTTTCAGGGGTGGTGAACACTGAAGCTTTCTTT.

The table lists this clone with a few counts. This rearrangement joins TRBV6-5 to TRBJ2-1; 7 bases are shared with TRBD2. The CDR3 extends over 15 amino acids. With 0 bases clipped from V and 7 bases from J, the junction kept 6 bases outside the gene matches. Germline CDR1 MNHEY, CDR2 SVGAGI. CDR3 sequence: CASSYSGRPLNEQFF. The CDR3 DNA reads TGTGCCAGCAGTTACTCCGGGAGGCCTCTAAATGAGCAGTTCTTC.

A few counts support this clone. The gene calls are TRBV29-1 and TRBJ1-1, with TRBD1 as a possible D gene (6 bases). The CDR3 is 14 residues long. V lost 2 bases and J lost 4, with 14 bases in between. Germline V lookup: CDR1 SQVTM, CDR2 ANQGSEA. The CDR3 sequence: CSVEMRIRGTEAFF. In DNA form, the CDR3 reads TGCAGCGTTGAAATGCGGATCAGGGGCACTGAAGCTTTCTTT.